The T cell receptor beta chain under discussion was sequenced for a study of cytomegalovirus exposure and HLA in healthy donors. The PCR ran on 60 Vbeta and 13 Jbeta primers. Profiling relied on immunoSEQ multiplex PCR, and the TCRdb table lists in-frame clones only, not all of them. The sample holds about 98,000 clones, 60% to 85% seen once. Germline V gene lookup returns CDR1 WSHSY and CDR2 SAAADI. The V gene end was trimmed by 6 bases and the J gene end by 4 bases; junction bases not matched to a gene: 3. The CDR3 spans 13 residues. Study findings and constraints: The analysis excluded some indistinguishable V segments, including TRBV6-2 and TRBV6-3.

Concerning this clone itself: Its antigen is undetermined.

The sequence came from a man aged 55 to 69 in good health and CMV-seropositive. Material for sequencing was PBMCs. The rearrangement uses TRBV10-2 and TRBJ2-7; 10 bases are a match to TRBD1. The CDR3 DNA is TGCGCCAGCAGGGACAGGGGGTCTTACGAGCAGTACTTC. The encoded protein is CASRDRGSYEQYF.